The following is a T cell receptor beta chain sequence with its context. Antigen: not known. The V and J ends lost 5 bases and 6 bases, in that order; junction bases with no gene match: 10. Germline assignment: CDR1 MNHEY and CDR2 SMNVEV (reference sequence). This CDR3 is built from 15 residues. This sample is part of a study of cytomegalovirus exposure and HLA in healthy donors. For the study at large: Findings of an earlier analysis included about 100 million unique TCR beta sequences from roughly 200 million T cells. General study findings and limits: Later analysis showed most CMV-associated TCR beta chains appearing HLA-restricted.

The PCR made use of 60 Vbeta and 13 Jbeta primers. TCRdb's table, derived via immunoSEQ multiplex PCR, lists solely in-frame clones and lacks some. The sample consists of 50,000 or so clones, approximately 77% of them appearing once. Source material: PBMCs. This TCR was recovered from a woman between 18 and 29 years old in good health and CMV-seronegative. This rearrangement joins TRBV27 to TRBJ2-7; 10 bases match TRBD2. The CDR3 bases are TGTGCCAGCAGTACCCAGCGGGAGGGCCAGGGCGAGCAGTACTTC. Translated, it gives CASSTQREGQGEQYF.